Detailed here is one TCR beta chain. The entry originates in a study of T cell clones after liver transplantation. As for the study in general: TCRbeta sequencing after a pre-transplant mixed lymphocyte reaction identified graft-donor-reactive clones, later tracked in post-transplant blood.

The CDR3 covers 14 residues. CDR1 and CDR2 from the germline V gene are MNHEY and SMNVEV (reference sequence). The V and J ends lost 1 base and 3 bases, in that order; junction bases with no gene match: 2. Clones were sequenced by immunoSEQ multiplex PCR, and TCRdb holds only the in-frame ones, with some missing. Of under 55,000 clones listed, about nine tenths are singletons. This TCR derives from a human patient who received a liver transplant. The T cells may come from the graft donor. The chain recombines TRBV27 with TRBJ1-2, with 7 bases identical to TRBD1. The material was CD8+ T cells from blood, obtained 12 months after liver transplant. Here the CDR3 reads CASSLYRGHYGYTF. Here the CDR3 DNA reads TGTGCCAGCAGTTTATACAGGGGACACTATGGCTACACCTTC.